These 16 T cell receptor beta chains came from one sample sequenced in a study of OX40 agonist ivuxolimab in advanced cancers. Only in-frame clones appear in the TCRdb table, and some are missing; sequencing was by immunoSEQ multiplex PCR. The sample has tens of thousands of clones, 84% seen once. This sample comprised CD4+ or CD8+ T cells sorted from blood, obtained in a trial of the OX40 agonist ivuxolimab. The source of these receptors is an adult with an advanced solid tumor such as melanoma, head and neck, liver or kidney cancer.

The chain has TRBV7-2 and TRBJ2-6, with D possibly TRBD2 on 5 matching bases. V lost 5 bases and J lost 3, with 20 bases in between. Germline V gives CDR1 SGHTA, CDR2 FQGNSA. The CDR3 runs 18 residues. CDR3 amino acids: CASSPGRIREHGANVLTF. The CDR3 DNA follows: TGTGCCAGCAGCCCAGGACGGATTAGGGAGCATGGGGCCAACGTCCTGACTTTC.

This clone occurred once. V usage is TRBV7-2 and J usage is TRBJ1-4, with a tentative D call TRBD1 (5 bases). The V end was cut by 5 bases, the J end by 4 bases, with 8 bases between. Germline V gene lookup returns CDR1 SGHTA and CDR2 FQGNSA. The CDR3 is 13 amino acids. The CDR3 DNA sequence: TGTGCCAGCAGCCGGGGGGGTAATGAAAAACTGTTTTTT. This codes for CASSRGGNEKLFF.

This chain connects TRBV27 to TRBJ1-6, with D tentatively TRBD1 (5 bases). The CDR3 totals 17 residues. Per germline, CDR1 MNHEY and CDR2 SMNVEV (reference sequence). Trimming removed 6 bases at V and 7 bases at J, with 22 bases between. As DNA, the CDR3 is TGTGCCAGCAGCCCCTCGGGCAGGGATTGGCGCAATTCACCCCTCCACTTT. Encoded protein: CASSPSGRDWRNSPLHF.

The chain recombines TRBV9 with TRBJ2-7, with D possibly called TRBD1 or TRBD2 (6 bases each). The length of the CDR3 is 15 residues. Germline V gives CDR1 SGDLS, CDR2 YYNGEE. Trimming stripped 0 bases from V and 1 base from J, with 11 bases between. The CDR3 region has the DNA TGTGCCAGCAGCGTAGACCCGGGGGCATCCTACGAGCAGTACTTC. Translated, it gives CASSVDPGASYEQYF.

This sequence joins TRBV9 and TRBJ2-3, with D perhaps matching TRBD1 (5 bases). Trimming took off 0 bases at V and 4 bases at J, with 18 bases between the two ends. The CDR3 is made up of 17 amino acids. Germline CDR1 and CDR2: SGDLS and YYNGEE. CDR3 sequence (DNA): TGTGCCAGCAGCGTAGAAGGGGTATTGGGTTTGGCAGATACGCAGTATTTT. Translation: CASSVEGVLGLADTQYF.

The V call is TRBV18, the J call TRBJ1-1, with TRBD1 identical over 8 bases. The CDR3 loop spans 15 amino acids. Germline CDR1 and CDR2: KGHSH and LQKENI. The ends lost 5 bases at V and 6 bases at J; junction bases unmatched: 11. CDR3: CASSAQGEGVSEAFF. The CDR3 bases are TGTGCCAGCTCAGCACAGGGGGAAGGGGTGTCTGAAGCTTTCTTT.

This clone was detected only once. CDR3: CASSFTINTEAFF. As DNA, the CDR3 is TGTGCCAGCAGCTTCACGATAAACACTGAAGCTTTCTTT. The chain combines TRBV7-3 with TRBJ1-1; no reliable D call. This CDR3 comprises 13 residues. Germline-derived CDR1 and CDR2 are SGHTA and FQGTGA. V shed 3 bases and J shed 2 bases, with 7 bases lying between them.

This clone was seen only a few times. The chain has TRBV5-1 and TRBJ1-2; D gene ambiguous. The CDR3 is 12 amino acids. Germline lookup yields CDR1 SGHRS and CDR2 YFSETQ. The V and J ends lost 5 bases and 1 base respectively, with 6 bases between them. CDR3 in amino acids: CASSGDNYGYTF. In nucleotides, the CDR3 is TGCGCCAGCAGTGGGGATAACTATGGCTACACCTTC. The full variable domain, rest sourced from reference TRBV5-1 and TRBJ1-2, is KAGVTQTPRYLIKTRGQQVTLSCSPISGHRSVSWYQQTPGQGLQFLFEYFSETQRNKGNFPGRFSGRQFSNSRSEMNVSTLELGDSALYLCASSGDNYGYTFGSGTRLTVV.

The genes are TRBV7-6 and TRBJ1-5; D might be TRBD1 (6 bases). With 2 bases removed from V and 0 bases from J, the gap between germline ends came to 17 bases. Germline V CDR1 and CDR2: SGHVS, FNYEAQ. The CDR3 is 18 residues long. CDR3 sequence (DNA): TGTGCCAGCAGCTTATCGCCACCGGGGGGCAATAGCAATCAGCCCCAGCATTTT. Residues: CASSLSPPGGNSNQPQHF.

A single count supports this clone. The limits of the CDR3 on the DNA are not certain, so only TCRdb's listed CDR3 is given. V usage is TRBV28 and J usage is TRBJ1-5. The CDR3 length equals 17 residues, ends included. The germline V gene has CDR1 MDHEN and CDR2 SYDVKM. The CDR3: CASSLGMGKDSNQPQHF.

As concerns this clone: This CDR3 is also generated by other DNA sequences in the sample. The chain employs TRBV28 and TRBJ1-5, with 8 positions matching TRBD1. Per the germline V gene, CDR1 is MDHEN and CDR2 is SYDVKM. The V gene end was trimmed by 6 bases and the J gene end by 3 bases; junction bases not matched to a gene: 1. The CDR3 is 13 residues long. The CDR3 reads CASRDRDNQPQHF. As DNA, the CDR3 is TGTGCCAGCAGGGACAGGGACAATCAGCCCCAGCATTTT.

The chain is built from TRBV2 and TRBJ2-7; D is perhaps TRBD1 (5 bases). The germline CDR1 and CDR2 sequences are SNHLY and FYNNEI. The V end was cut by 6 bases, the J end by 2 bases, with 17 bases between. CDR3 length: 15 residues. The CDR3 region has the DNA TGTGCCAGCAGCGGCGATCAGGGCCCAACCTACGAGCAGTACTTC. It translates to CASSGDQGPTYEQYF.

The rearrangement joins TRBV10-2 to TRBJ2-3, with D possibly being TRBD1 (5 bases). This CDR3 is built from 13 residues. The germline V and J ends were trimmed by 7 bases and 2 bases, with 10 bases remaining between them. CDR1 is WSHSY and CDR2 is SAAADI in the germline V gene. The CDR3 bases are TGCGCCAGCACCCCCAGGGTCACAGATACGCAGTATTTT. It encodes CASTPRVTDTQYF.

The chain carries TRBV19 and TRBJ2-2, with D perhaps matching TRBD1 or TRBD2 (6 bases each). V lost 1 base and J 0 bases, leaving 9 bases between the germline ends. The CDR3 length is 16 residues. Germline CDR1 and CDR2: LNHDA and SQIVND (reference sequence). This CDR3 is CASSIAGATNTGELFF. DNA for the CDR3: TGTGCCAGTAGTATAGCGGGGGCCACGAACACCGGGGAGCTGTTTTTT.

This clone appeared once. This chain uses TRBV19 with TRBJ2-2; TRBD1 aligns across 11 bases. The CDR3 is made up of 17 amino acids. CDR1 and CDR2 from the germline V gene are LNHDA and SQIVND (reference sequence). J lost 0 bases, V lost 3 bases, and 3 bases had no gene match. The CDR3 DNA sequence: TGTGCCAGTAGTATGAAGGGACAGGGGGCGAACACCGGGGAGCTGTTTTTT. Its translation: CASSMKGQGANTGELFF. Full variable domain (missing parts from reference TRBV19 and TRBJ2-2): DGGITQSPKYLFRKEGQNVTLSCEQNLNHDAMYWYRQDPGQGLRLIYYSQIVNDFQKGDIAEGYSVSREKKESFPLTVTSAQKNPTAFYLCASSMKGQGANTGELFFGEGSRLTVL.

This chain connects TRBV28 to TRBJ1-1; 7 positions match TRBD1. CDR3 length: 16 amino acids. Unmatched junction bases numbered 10, after V lost 2 bases and J lost 4 bases. In germline, CDR1 is MDHEN, CDR2 SYDVKM. CDR3 loop: CASSLTGAARPTEAFF. CDR3 coding DNA: TGTGCCAGCAGTTTAACAGGGGCTGCCCGTCCCACTGAAGCTTTCTTT.